This T cell receptor (beta chain) was recorded in a study of response to subunit inactivated influenza vaccine. General study findings and limits: Seasonal influenza vaccination, on each occasion, was suggested by the authors to recruit few new T cells.

This CDR3 has 14 residues. The germline V gene encodes CDR1 DFQATT and CDR2 SNEGSKA (reference sequence). V trimming: 6 bases; J trimming: 4 bases; junction bases outside the gene matches: 8. One entry per CDR3 protein, called by TCRdb with MiXCR from the RT-PCR reads. The table lists about 830,000 distinct CDR3 sequences, 15% to 20% of them singletons. A remark on this clonotype: The antigen remains undetermined.

The source is a man aged 50-60 years who received an inactivated influenza vaccine. The sample in question was PBMCs from blood, obtained around 5 days after vaccination. The V call is TRBV20-1, the J call TRBJ2-7, with 11 bases fitting TRBD2. CDR3 DNA sequence: TGCAGTGCACCGGGACTAGCGGTAGGGTACGAGCAGTACTTC. It is translated as CSAPGLAVGYEQYF.